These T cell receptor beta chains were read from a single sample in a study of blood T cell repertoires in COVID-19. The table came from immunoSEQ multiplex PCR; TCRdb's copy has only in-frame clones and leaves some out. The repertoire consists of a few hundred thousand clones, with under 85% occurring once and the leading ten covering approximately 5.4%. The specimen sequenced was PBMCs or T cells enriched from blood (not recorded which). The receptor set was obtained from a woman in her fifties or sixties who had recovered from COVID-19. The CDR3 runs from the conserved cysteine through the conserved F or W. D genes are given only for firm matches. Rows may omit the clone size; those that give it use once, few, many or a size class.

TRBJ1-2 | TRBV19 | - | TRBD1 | CASSFRTGRGYTF | TGTGCCAGTAGTTTCCGGACAGGGAGAGGCTACACCTTC
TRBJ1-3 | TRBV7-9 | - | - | CASSPRVLAGNTIYF | TGTGCCAGCAGCCCGAGGGTCTTAGCTGGAAACACCATATATTTT
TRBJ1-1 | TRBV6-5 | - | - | CASSYEMTGTEAFF | TGTGCCAGCAGTTACGAGATGACGGGGACTGAAGCTTTCTTT
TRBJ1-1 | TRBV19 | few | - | CASRDLSNTEAFF | TGTGCCAGCCGGGACTTATCGAACACTGAAGCTTTCTTT
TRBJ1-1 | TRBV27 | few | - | CASSRGTEAFF | TGTGCCAGCTCCAGGGGCACCGAAGCTTTCTTT
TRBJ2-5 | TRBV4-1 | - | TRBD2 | CASGSGGPVETQYF | TGCGCCAGCGGGTCGGGGGGGCCAGTGGAGACCCAGTACTTC
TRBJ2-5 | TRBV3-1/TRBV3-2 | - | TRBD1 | CASRTGTGLRAQYF | TGTGCCAGCAGGACCGGGACAGGCCTTCGGGCCCAGTACTTC
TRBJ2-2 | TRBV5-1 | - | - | CASSLDRPGGELFF | TGCGCCAGCAGCTTGGACAGGCCTGGGGGGGAGCTGTTTTTT
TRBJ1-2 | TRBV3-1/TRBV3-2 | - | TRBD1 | CASSPNAGQGAYGYTF | TGTGCCAGCAGCCCAAACGCCGGACAGGGGGCTTATGGCTACACCTTC
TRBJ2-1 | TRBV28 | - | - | CASRGVGRRDWTNEQFF | TGTGCCAGCAGGGGCGTTGGACGACGGGACTGGACGAATGAGCAGTTCTTC
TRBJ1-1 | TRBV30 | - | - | CAWIFGTEAFF | TGTGCCTGGATCTTCGGCACTGAAGCTTTCTTT
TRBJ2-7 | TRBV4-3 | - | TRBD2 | CASSQDRGTSGNGIAYEQYF | TGCGCCAGCAGCCAAGATCGGGGGACTAGCGGAAATGGAATTGCCTACGAGCAGTACTTC
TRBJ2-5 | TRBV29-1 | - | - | CSVTDYQETQYF | TGCAGCGTAACAGATTACCAAGAGACCCAGTACTTC
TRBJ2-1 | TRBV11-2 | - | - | CASSPDRIEQFF | TGTGCCAGCAGCCCAGATCGCATCGAGCAGTTCTTC
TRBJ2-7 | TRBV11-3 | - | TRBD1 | CASSFPGQGSYEQYF | TGTGCCAGCAGCTTCCCGGGACAGGGGTCCTACGAGCAGTACTTC
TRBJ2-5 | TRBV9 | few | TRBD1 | CASSVEVQGGQETQYF | TGTGCCAGCAGCGTAGAGGTACAGGGGGGCCAAGAGACCCAGTACTTC
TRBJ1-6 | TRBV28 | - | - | CASSSPEGWSPLHF | TGTGCCAGCAGTTCTCCGGAGGGGTGGTCACCCCTCCACTTT
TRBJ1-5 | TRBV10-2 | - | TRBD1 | CASRKTGINQPQHF | TGCGCCAGCAGGAAGACAGGGATCAATCAGCCCCAGCATTTT
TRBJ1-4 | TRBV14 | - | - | CASSRGGANEKLFF | TGTGCCAGCAGCCGCGGAGGGGCTAATGAAAAACTGTTTTTT
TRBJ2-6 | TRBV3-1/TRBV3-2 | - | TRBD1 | CASSWTGTSGANVLTF | TGTGCCAGCAGTTGGACAGGGACCTCTGGGGCCAACGTCCTGACTTTC
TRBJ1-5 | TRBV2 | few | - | CASSMSQGQPQHF | TGTGCCAGCTCTATGTCGCAGGGTCAGCCCCAGCATTTT
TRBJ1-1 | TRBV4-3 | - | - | CASSQEWRGLGTEAFF | TGCGCCAGCAGCCAAGAGTGGCGGGGGCTGGGAACTGAAGCTTTCTTT
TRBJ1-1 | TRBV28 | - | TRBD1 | CASSTATGGDQAFF | TGTGCCAGCAGTACCGCAACAGGGGGCGATCAGGCTTTCTTT
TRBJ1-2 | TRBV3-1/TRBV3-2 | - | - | CASSQDGLTNYGYTF | TGTGCCAGCAGCCAAGATGGACTCACTAACTATGGCTACACCTTC
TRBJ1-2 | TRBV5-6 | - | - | CASSPLGHGYTF | TGTGCCAGCAGCCCCCTCGGTCATGGCTACACCTTC
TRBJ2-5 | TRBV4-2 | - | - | CASSQVPVKETQYF | TGTGCCAGCAGCCAAGTGCCAGTTAAAGAGACCCAGTACTTC